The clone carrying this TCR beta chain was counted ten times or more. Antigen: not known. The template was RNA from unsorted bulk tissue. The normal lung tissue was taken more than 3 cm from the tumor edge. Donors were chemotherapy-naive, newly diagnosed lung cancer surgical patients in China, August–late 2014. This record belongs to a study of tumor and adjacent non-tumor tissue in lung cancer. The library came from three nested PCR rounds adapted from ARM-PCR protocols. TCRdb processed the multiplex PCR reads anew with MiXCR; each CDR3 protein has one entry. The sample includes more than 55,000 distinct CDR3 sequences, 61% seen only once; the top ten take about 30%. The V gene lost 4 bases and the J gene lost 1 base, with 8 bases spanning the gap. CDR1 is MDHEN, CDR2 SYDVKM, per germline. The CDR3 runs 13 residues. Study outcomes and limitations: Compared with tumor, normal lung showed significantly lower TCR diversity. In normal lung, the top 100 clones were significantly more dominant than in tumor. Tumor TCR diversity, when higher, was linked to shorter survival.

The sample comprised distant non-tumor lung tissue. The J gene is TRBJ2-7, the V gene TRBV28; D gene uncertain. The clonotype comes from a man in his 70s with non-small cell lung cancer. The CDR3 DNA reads TGTGCCAGCAGTTACCCTGGGTCCTACGAGCAGTACTTC. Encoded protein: CASSYPGSYEQYF.